This T cell receptor beta chain was identified in a study of cytomegalovirus exposure and HLA in healthy donors. With regard to this clone: Antigen: not known.

Study results and limitations: About 87% or about 30% of the time was how often most TCR beta V segments were productive, according to an earlier analysis. Most subjects' HLA-A and HLA-B alleles were reportedly predicted from TCR beta sequences. Later work associated over 15,000 TCR beta sequences with HLA alleles at 0.05 false discovery rate. A missense variant in DCLRE1C was later tied to TCR beta V- and J-gene trimming.

PCR primers comprised 60 Vbeta and 13 Jbeta primers. Profiled with immunoSEQ multiplex PCR; TCRdb holds only in-frame clones, not every one. The sample has over 85,000 clones; roughly four fifths are singletons. Per germline, CDR1 LGHNT and CDR2 FRNRAP. The V segment lost 0 bases and the J segment 0 bases; nucleotides outside the gene matches: 8. This CDR3 has 18 residues. The specimen was PBMCs. This chain connects TRBV12-5 to TRBJ2-4; 7 bases are shared with TRBD2. The sequence was obtained from a man aged 40-55 years in good health and CMV-seropositive. CDR3 nucleotide sequence: TGTGCTAGTGGTTTGGTAGGGAGGGGCAATCTAGCCAAAAACATTCAGTACTTC. Translated, it gives CASGLVGRGNLAKNIQYF. The variable domain in full, with the rest retrieved from reference TRBV12-5 and TRBJ2-4, is DARVTQTPRHKVTEMGQEVTMRCQPILGHNTVFWYRQTMMQGLELLAYFRNRAPLDDSGMPKDRFSAEMPDATLATLKIQPSEPRDSAVYFCASGLVGRGNLAKNIQYFGAGTRLSVL.